Listed below are T cell receptor beta chains from one sample, sequenced in a study of shared clonotypes between healthy human individuals. Some clones are missing from TCRdb's copy, which holds only in-frame ones; the method was immunoSEQ multiplex PCR. The data contain some 2 million clones, less than 95% of them seen just once; the ten biggest clones take up around 1.1%. Source material: naive CD8+ T cells sorted from blood. These TCRs come from a man younger than 35 in good health. Both conserved end residues are part of each CDR3. Each record gives: J gene, clone size, D gene, V gene, CDR3 protein, CDR3 DNA. D genes are given only for firm matches. Expanded clones are given a class, and other clones once, few, many or no size at all.

J gene: TRBJ2-2; clone size: .; D gene: .; V gene: TRBV5-6; CDR3 protein: CASSLWSENTGELFF; CDR3 DNA: TGTGCCAGCAGCTTGTGGTCAGAGAACACCGGGGAGCTGTTTTTT
J gene: TRBJ2-7; clone size: .; D gene: .; V gene: TRBV4-3; CDR3 protein: CASSQDSQGSYEQYF; CDR3 DNA: TGCGCCAGCAGCCAAGATAGCCAGGGTTCCTACGAGCAGTACTTC
J gene: TRBJ2-5; clone size: .; D gene: .; V gene: TRBV2; CDR3 protein: CASGPGTLRTQYF; CDR3 DNA: TGTGCCAGCGGACCCGGGACACTGCGGACCCAGTACTTC
J gene: TRBJ2-5; clone size: .; D gene: TRBD2; V gene: TRBV27; CDR3 protein: CASSLLAGGLETQYF; CDR3 DNA: TGTGCCAGCAGTCTACTAGCGGGAGGTTTAGAGACCCAGTACTTC
J gene: TRBJ1-1; clone size: .; D gene: .; V gene: TRBV28; CDR3 protein: CASSLFSNTEAFF; CDR3 DNA: TGTGCCAGCAGTTTATTCTCGAACACTGAAGCTTTCTTT
J gene: TRBJ2-1; clone size: .; D gene: .; V gene: TRBV7-9; CDR3 protein: CASSLYEGDEQFF; CDR3 DNA: TGTGCCAGCAGCTTATATGAGGGCGATGAGCAGTTCTTC
J gene: TRBJ2-2; clone size: .; D gene: .; V gene: TRBV6-5; CDR3 protein: CASSYSIPAWGGELFF; CDR3 DNA: TGTGCCAGCAGTTACTCGATACCAGCCTGGGGCGGGGAGCTGTTTTTT
J gene: TRBJ1-5; clone size: few; D gene: TRBD1; V gene: TRBV5-1; CDR3 protein: CASSLGRDSDSNQPQHF; CDR3 DNA: TGCGCCAGCAGCTTGGGCCGGGACAGTGATAGCAATCAGCCCCAGCATTTT
J gene: TRBJ2-1; clone size: .; D gene: .; V gene: TRBV6-5; CDR3 protein: CASSSIDFEQFF; CDR3 DNA: TGTGCCAGCAGTTCCATAGATTTTGAGCAGTTCTTC
J gene: TRBJ1-6; clone size: .; D gene: .; V gene: TRBV28; CDR3 protein: CASRGRDNYNSPLHF; CDR3 DNA: TGTGCCAGCAGGGGACGGGACAATTATAATTCACCCCTCCACTTT
J gene: TRBJ2-7; clone size: .; D gene: .; V gene: TRBV7-2; CDR3 protein: CASSLFVGSFSEQYF; CDR3 DNA: TGTGCCAGCAGCTTATTTGTTGGTAGCTTCAGCGAGCAGTACTTC
J gene: TRBJ2-3; clone size: .; D gene: .; V gene: TRBV10-3; CDR3 protein: CAIGMGAILTDTQYF; CDR3 DNA: TGTGCCATCGGGATGGGGGCGATCCTCACAGATACGCAGTATTTT
J gene: TRBJ2-7; clone size: .; D gene: TRBD1; V gene: TRBV6-1; CDR3 protein: CASSEGLTGDLYEQYF; CDR3 DNA: TGTGCCAGCAGTGAAGGACTGACAGGGGATCTGTACGAGCAGTACTTC
J gene: TRBJ1-5; clone size: .; D gene: TRBD1; V gene: TRBV7-8; CDR3 protein: CASSLDMSGGEPQHF; CDR3 DNA: TGTGCCAGCAGCTTAGATATGTCAGGGGGCGAGCCCCAGCATTTT